The T cell receptor beta chain under discussion was sequenced for a study of siplizumab effects on memory and regulatory T cells (dated by TCRdb to between 2018 and 2021). Concerning the study at large: Across under 10 responder-stimulator pairs, mixed lymphocyte reactions were run as pairs, around 1 with siplizumab at about 1 ug/mL and around 1 without drug. The study looked at the effect of siplizumab, an anti-CD2 antibody, on alloreactive T-cell subsets in allogeneic mixed lymphocyte reactions made from human PBMCs. On the study overall, not on this receptor specifically: In reactions with siplizumab, an average of roughly 69% of mappable alloreactive CD4+ clones were Treg-derived, compared with roughly 26% in control reactions. For roughly 75-97% of proliferating CD4+ or CD8+ clones, no naive or memory phenotype could be assigned. No functional confirmation was obtained for the suppressive function of proliferating Tregs from siplizumab cultures. Sequences below about 10^-5 frequency were poorly captured, so only a minor fraction of alloreactive clones could be mapped to unstimulated subsets. Unstimulated naive T cells appeared more diverse than memory T cells, and naive cells seemed to contribute substantially to the alloresponse. Siplizumab significantly lowered the cumulative frequency of alloreactive sequences that could be traced to unstimulated CD4+ memory T cells.

CDR1 and CDR2 were assigned from the germline V gene as SGHRS and YFSETQ. Inclusive of the bounding cysteine and phenylalanine, the CDR3 is 15 residues long. Only the CDR3 part of the read is kept: 45 bases, read in frame from the first base. V is clipped by 4 bases and J by 5 bases, and the sequence between their germline boundaries is 18 bases long. Mixed lymphocyte reaction cells were cocultured at 37°C for five to seven days. Responder PBMCs were labelled with CFSE and stimulator PBMCs with Violet Dye, then combined at a 1:1 ratio. Sorted unstimulated T cells and proliferating T cells recovered from mixed lymphocyte reactions underwent TCRbeta CDR3 sequencing. Fresh whole blood from about eleven HLA-typed healthy donors served as the source for isolating PBMCs. Proliferating CFSE-low responder T cells were FACS-sorted after the mixed lymphocyte reaction for TCR sequencing. On this clone: It lacks a known antigen. Base qualities are not recorded, but no much larger clone differs from it by a single base.

The protocol used for the library was the immunoSEQ multiplex PCR assay. Some 100,000 TCR templates per sample were assayed by the deep sequencing platform. Genomic DNA extracted from sorted T cells was the material used for TCRbeta CDR3 sequencing. In the paper's pipeline: Clonal analysis of TCRbeta CDR3 data was done in the R programming language. Alloreactive CD4+ and CD8+ clones were defined by comparing unstimulated samples with post-reaction CFSE-low samples. Alloreactive CD4+ clones were assigned to regulatory or non-regulatory origin by matching sequences to sorted unstimulated Treg and non-Treg repertoires. The immuneACCESS repertoire file appears here via TCRdb, limited to in-frame rearrangements. These files lack a portion of the clones; in checked studies, under half of the deficit traces to unresolved V genes, and the cause of the others is not known. V, J and clone size are those of that table, while D and trimming were read from the DNA. The sample records about 14,000 clones, 49% of which are singletons. The top ten clonotypes cover approximately 8.6% of the sample.

This receptor was identified in a human donor in good health; the cells came from an allogeneic mixed lymphocyte reaction. Specimen: CFSE-low (dividing) CD4+ T cells sorted from an allogeneic mixed lymphocyte reaction. The chain links TRBV5-1 with TRBJ2-5; the D gene could be TRBD1 or TRBD2, each one agreeing over 5 bases. In nucleotide form, the sequence is TGCGCCAGCAGCCCCGGGACCTCAACCGGGGAGACCCAGTACTTC. Its protein product is CASSPGTSTGETQYF.